This T cell receptor (beta chain) was recovered during a study of cytomegalovirus exposure and HLA in healthy donors. The PCR used 60 Vbeta and 13 Jbeta primers. Measured with immunoSEQ multiplex PCR; TCRdb has only the in-frame clones, and not every one. The sample yields 95,000 to 100,000 clones, roughly 70% seen once. In this sample, this clone turned up once. Its antigen remains unknown. Regarding the study as a whole: Across donors, sequencing depth was assumed by presence/absence analyses to be roughly uniform. Some V segments, including TRBV6-2 and TRBV6-3, were excluded as indistinguishable.

The V end was cut by 1 base, the J end by 5 bases, with 11 bases between. The CDR3 extends over 14 amino acids. From germline, CDR1 is SEHNR and CDR2 FQNEAQ (reference sequence). The sequenced material came from PBMCs. This clonotype originated in a man in his forties or fifties in good health and CMV-seronegative. The rearrangement joins TRBV7-9 to TRBJ1-1; D is unclear. In DNA, the CDR3 is TGTGCCAGCAGCTTAGAACGGGTCGAGACTGAAGCTTTCTTT. Its protein is CASSLERVETEAFF. The full variable domain, in which reference TRBV7-9 and TRBJ1-1 provide the parts outside the CDR3, is DTGVSQNPRHKITKRGQNVTFRCDPISEHNRLYWYRQTLGQGPEFLTYFQNEAQLEKSRLLSDRFSAERPKGSFSTLEIQRTEQGDSAMYLCASSLERVETEAFFGQGTRLTVV.